These T cell receptor beta chains were read from a single sample in a study of CD8 T cells in ankylosing spondylitis. TCRdb re-derived calls from the 5' RACE reads in MiXCR, one entry per CDR3 protein. The table has about 390,000 distinct CDR3 sequences, approximately 20% seen once; the top ten hold about 16%. The sample was blood, either unsorted or a sorted T cell fraction (not recorded which). These receptors were obtained from a male donor with ankylosing spondylitis. Both conserved end residues are part of each CDR3. The D gene is left open where the match is weak. The size field is filled for only some rows; it gives once, few, many or a size class.

.	.	TRBV5-6	TRBJ2-6	TGTGCCAGCAGCTTGGCCGCCTCTGGGGCCAACGTCCTGACTTTC	CASSLAASGANVLTF
many	TRBD2	TRBV4-2	TRBJ2-1	TGTGCCAGCAGCCAAGATTTGGCGGGAGCATACAATGAGCAGTTCTTC	CASSQDLAGAYNEQFF
.	TRBD2	TRBV5-1	TRBJ2-2	TGCGCCAGCAGCCGCCCGACTAGCGTAAACACCGGGGAGCTGTTTTTT	CASSRPTSVNTGELFF
.	.	TRBV7-9	TRBJ2-7	TGTGCCAGCGGGTTGACAGGAGCTTCCTACGAGCAGTACTTC	CASGLTGASYEQYF
.	TRBD2	TRBV12-3/TRBV12-4	TRBJ2-2	TGTGCCAGCAGTTTAGGGACTAGCCATGGCACCGGGGAGCTGTTTTTT	CASSLGTSHGTGELFF
.	.	TRBV10-2	TRBJ2-3	TGCGCCAGTCTCGCAGGCGAGCGAGGTGGGAGGCGTTCCTCGCAGTATTTT	CASLAGERGGRRSSQYF
few	TRBD1	TRBV12-3/TRBV12-4	TRBJ1-3	TGTGCCAGCAGTAAAGGGACAGGGGGTGGAGACACCATATATTTT	CASSKGTGGGDTIYF
few	.	TRBV7-2	TRBJ2-7	TGTGCCAGCAGCTTAGTGGGAGCTTCCTACGAGCAGTACTTC	CASSLVGASYEQYF
.	.	TRBV5-1	TRBJ2-7	TGCGCCAGCAGCCAGGGACGCCAACCTAGCTCCTACGAGCAGTACTTC	CASSQGRQPSSYEQYF
.	TRBD1	TRBV4-2	TRBJ2-1	TGTGCCAGCAGCCAGATGACAGGGAGCCATGAGCAGTTCTTC	CASSQMTGSHEQFF
many	TRBD2	TRBV7-3	TRBJ2-1	TGTGCCAGCAGCTTAACGGGGACTAGTTTTTCAAATGAGCAGTTCTTC	CASSLTGTSFSNEQFF
few	.	TRBV30	TRBJ2-1	TGTGCCTGGAGTGTACTAGCTGAGCAGTTCTTC	CAWSVLAEQFF